This is a list of T cell receptor beta chains from one sample in a study of T cell responses to AZD1222 COVID-19 vaccine. TCRdb's copy holds only in-frame clones and misses some; the assay was immunoSEQ multiplex PCR. This table has around 99,000 clones, 88% appearing once. Sequenced here: peripheral blood, sampled on day 0 of AZD1222 vaccination. The origin of the receptors is an adult in good health. CDR3s include the opening cysteine and the closing phenylalanine or tryptophan. Fields, in order: J gene, clone size, D gene, V gene, CDR3 DNA, CDR3 protein. The D gene is left open where the match is weak. Some rows have no size entry. The others give once, few or many, or a class for an expanded clone.

>TRBJ2-7|NA|TRBD1|TRBV28
TGTGCCAGCAGTTTCGTCGGGACAGGGGGCGAGCAGTACTTC
CASSFVGTGGEQYF
>TRBJ1-2|once|NA|TRBV7-2
TGTGCCAGCAGCTTAGGAGAGGGGCCCCTCTATGGCTACACCTTC
CASSLGEGPLYGYTF
>TRBJ2-7|NA|TRBD1|TRBV5-1
TGCGCCACCGCCTCCGGGACAGGGACCTACGAGCAGTACTTC
CATASGTGTYEQYF
>TRBJ2-7|NA|NA|TRBV7-2
TGTGCCAGCAGCTTAGCTGGGACCCATAGCTCCTACGAGCAGTACTTC
CASSLAGTHSSYEQYF
>TRBJ1-6|NA|TRBD1|TRBV19
TGTGCCAGTAGGATAGGAGGGGGCTCTTCACCCCTCCACTTT
CASRIGGGSSPLHF
>TRBJ1-1|NA|TRBD1|TRBV2
TGTGCCAGCAGTGCCCCCTCAAACAGGGGAAACACTGAAGCTTTCTTT
CASSAPSNRGNTEAFF
>TRBJ2-7|NA|NA|TRBV5-4
TGTGCCAGCAGGCCGTTTAATGCCTACGAGCAGTACTTC
CASRPFNAYEQYF
>TRBJ1-6|NA|NA|TRBV5-1
TGCGCCAGCAGCTTAAGGGGGTCTGGATCACCCCTCCACTTT
CASSLRGSGSPLHF
>TRBJ1-4|NA|TRBD1|TRBV5-1
TGCGCCAGCAGCGGGGGACAGGGGGGTCCAAATGAAAAACTGTTTTTT
CASSGGQGGPNEKLFF
>TRBJ1-2|once|TRBD1|TRBV6-4
TGTGCCAGCAGCCCAGGACAGGGATGGTATGGCTACACCTTC
CASSPGQGWYGYTF
>TRBJ1-3|NA|TRBD1|TRBV19
TGTGCCAGTAGTAGCGGACAGGCTATCTCTGGAAACACCATATATTTT
CASSSGQAISGNTIYF
>TRBJ1-5|NA|NA|TRBV30
TGTGCCTGGAGTGTAGGGGGTGGCCCAGGGCAGCCCCAGCATTTT
CAWSVGGGPGQPQHF
>TRBJ1-2|once|TRBD1|TRBV19
TGTGCCAGTAGTATAGCTGCCAGGGGGCGAAGTGGCTACACCTTC
CASSIAARGRSGYTF
>TRBJ2-3|NA|TRBD1|TRBV30
TGTGCCTGGAGTCCAGGGGGCAGTCTGGATACGCAGTATTTT
CAWSPGGSLDTQYF
>TRBJ1-1|NA|NA|TRBV5-6
TGTGCCAGCAGCTTTTGGGGGGCGACTGAAGCTTTCTTT
CASSFWGATEAFF
>TRBJ1-2|NA|NA|TRBV28
TGTGCCACGTTCCAGCTCTATGGCTACACCTTC
CATFQLYGYTF
>TRBJ1-2|NA|NA|TRBV27
TGTGCCAGCAGTTTATCCCCGACAGCCAACTATGGCTACACCTTC
CASSLSPTANYGYTF
>TRBJ1-1|NA|NA|TRBV19
TGTGCCAGTAGTCCAGGGAGGCAGAGGACTGAAGCTTTCTTT
CASSPGRQRTEAFF
>TRBJ2-5|NA|TRBD2|TRBV6-6
TGTGCCAGCAGTTACTCAGTGGCTAGCGGGAAGGAGACCCAGTACTTC
CASSYSVASGKETQYF
>TRBJ1-1|NA|NA|TRBV5-1
TGCGCCAGCAGCTTCGGACGTAATCTGAACACTGAAGCTTTCTTT
CASSFGRNLNTEAFF
>TRBJ1-1|NA|NA|TRBV7-9
TGTGCCAGCAGCTCAAATCGACAGATGAACACTGAAGCTTTCTTT
CASSSNRQMNTEAFF
>TRBJ2-6|NA|TRBD1|TRBV6-1
TGTGCCAGCAGTGTTAAACGTGGGACAGGACTCTCTGGGGCCAACGTCCTGACTTTC
CASSVKRGTGLSGANVLTF
>TRBJ1-2|NA|TRBD1|TRBV2
TGTGCCAGCACCCCAGAAGGGACAGGGGGGTATGGCTACACCTTC
CASTPEGTGGYGYTF
>TRBJ2-1|NA|NA|TRBV2
TGTGCCAGCAGTGAGGCTATTGAGCAGTTCTTC
CASSEAIEQFF